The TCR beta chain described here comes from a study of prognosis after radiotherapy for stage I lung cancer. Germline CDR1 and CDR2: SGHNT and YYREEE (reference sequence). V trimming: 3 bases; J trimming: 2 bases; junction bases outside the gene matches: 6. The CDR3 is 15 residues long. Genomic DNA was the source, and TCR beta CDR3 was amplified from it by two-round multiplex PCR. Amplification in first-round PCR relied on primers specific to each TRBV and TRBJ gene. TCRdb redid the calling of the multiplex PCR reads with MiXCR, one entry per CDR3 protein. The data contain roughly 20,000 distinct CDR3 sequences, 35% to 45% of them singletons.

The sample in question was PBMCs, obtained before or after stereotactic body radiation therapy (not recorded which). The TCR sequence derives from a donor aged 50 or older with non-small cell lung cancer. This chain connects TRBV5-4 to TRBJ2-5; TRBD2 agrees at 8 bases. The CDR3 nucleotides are TGTGCCAGCAGCTATCAAGCGGGAGCGCAAGAGACCCAGTACTTC. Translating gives CASSYQAGAQETQYF. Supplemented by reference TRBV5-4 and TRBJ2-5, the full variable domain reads ETGVTQSPTHLIKTRGQQVTLRCSSQSGHNTVSWYQQALGQGPQFIFQYYREEENGRGNFPPRFSGLQFPNYSSELNVNALELDDSALYLCASSYQAGAQETQYFGPGTRLLVL.